The 9 T cell receptor beta chains presented below share a single source sample, sequenced in a study of cytomegalovirus exposure and HLA in healthy donors. Produced via immunoSEQ multiplex PCR; TCRdb's table is partial and in-frame only. The table has about 64,000 clones, 90% to 95% seen once; the top ten hold 5.5% to 7.5%. The sample taken for sequencing was PBMCs. Source of these receptors: a woman younger than 35 in good health and CMV-seropositive.

The V and J genes are TRBV4-1 and TRBJ1-4, with D possibly matching TRBD1 (5 bases). Trimming pared 3 bases from V and 8 bases from J, leaving 13 bases between. Germline CDR1 and CDR2: MGHRA and YSYEKL. The CDR3 has 14 residues. The CDR3 bases are TGCGCCAGCAGCCAGGGGCAGGGAACGGAAAAACTGTTTTTT. Translating gives CASSQGQGTEKLFF.

The chain is built from TRBV7-3 and TRBJ2-1, with TRBD2 identical over 9 bases. CDR3 size: 15 residues. Trimming at V came to 2 bases and at J to 4 bases, leaving 3 bases not matched to a gene. Germline loops: CDR1 SGHTA, CDR2 FQGTGA. The CDR3 nucleotides are TGTGCCAGCAGCTTAGCGGGGGGGCCTTACAATGAGCAGTTCTTC. Its protein is CASSLAGGPYNEQFF. The full variable domain, rest sourced from reference TRBV7-3 and TRBJ2-1, is GAGVSQTPSNKVTEKGKYVELRCDPISGHTALYWYRQSLGQGPEFLIYFQGTGAADDSGLPNDRFFAVRPEGSVSTLKIQRTERGDSAVYLCASSLAGGPYNEQFFGPGTRLTVL.

The chain uses TRBV1 and TRBJ2-2; TRBD2, as called in the table, went unchecked against the DNA. TRBV1 is a recognized pseudogene. This CDR3 contains 20 residues. The CDR3 nucleotides are TGCACCAGCAGCCCCGGACTAGCGCGGAACGACACCTCGAACACCGGGGAGCTGTTTTTT. Its protein product is CTSSPGLARNDTSNTGELFF.

This chain uses TRBV2 with TRBJ2-7, with a weak D call TRBD2 (6 bases). The germline V gene has CDR1 SNHLY and CDR2 FYNNEI. The ends were cut back, 3 bases at V and 3 bases at J, with 12 bases in the middle. The CDR3 is 14 residues long. Here the CDR3 reads CASSDMRRDYEQYF. CDR3 DNA: TGTGCCAGCAGTGATATGAGGCGGGACTACGAGCAGTACTTC.

The chain carries TRBV5-6 and TRBJ2-1; a weak D match, TRBD2 (6 bases). Germline V gene lookup returns CDR1 SGHDT and CDR2 YYEEEE. V lost 0 bases, J lost 12 bases, and 19 bases lay in between. This CDR3 comprises 15 residues. The CDR3 DNA sequence: TGTGCCAGCAGCTTGGAGGGAGCGGGCCCAGGTGGGCAGTTCTTC. Translation gives CASSLEGAGPGGQFF.

The gene calls are TRBV9 and TRBJ2-1; a possible D gene is TRBD2 (5 bases). V lost 3 bases, J lost 3 bases, and 7 bases lay in between. The CDR3 contains 13 residues. Germline values: CDR1 SGDLS, CDR2 YYNGEE. The DNA for the CDR3 is TGTGCCAGCAGCGCTGGACTCTACAATGAGCAGTTCTTC. This encodes CASSAGLYNEQFF.

The chain recombines TRBV13 with TRBJ2-1, with TRBD2 identical over 11 bases. The CDR3 loop spans 16 amino acids. In germline, CDR1 is PRHDT, CDR2 FYEKMQ (reference sequence). J gave up 7 bases and V 5 bases, and 10 bases lay outside the gene matches. The CDR3 is CASSKTPGTSGNEQFF. CDR3 bases: TGTGCCAGCAGCAAAACCCCCGGGACTAGCGGAAATGAGCAGTTCTTC. The variable domain in full, completed from reference TRBV13 and TRBJ2-1, reads AAGVIQSPRHLIKEKRETATLKCYPIPRHDTVYWYQQGPGQDPQFLISFYEKMQSDKGSIPDRFSAQQFSDYHSELNMSSLELGDSALYFCASSKTPGTSGNEQFFGPGTRLTVL.

The chain recombines TRBV5-1 with TRBJ2-7; 8 nucleotides agree with TRBD1. CDR1 SGHRS and CDR2 YFSETQ come from the germline V gene. With 4 bases clipped from V and 0 bases from J, the junction kept 15 bases outside the gene matches. The CDR3 is 18 amino acids. Written as DNA, the CDR3 is TGCGCCAGCAGCACAGCATTCCGGGACAGGTCTTACTCCTACGAGCAGTACTTC. Its protein product is CASSTAFRDRSYSYEQYF.

This chain connects TRBV4-2 to TRBJ2-7; the match to TRBD1 covers 9 bases. The CDR3 spans 14 residues. Germline-derived CDR1 and CDR2 are LGHNA and YNFKEQ. Trimming took 4 bases from V and 1 from J; bases not matched to a gene: 2. For the CDR3, the DNA is TGTGCCAGCAGCCGCGGGACAGGGTCCTACGAGCAGTACTTC. It specifies CASSRGTGSYEQYF.